The 20 T cell receptor beta chains listed next were all sequenced from one sample in a study of response to subunit inactivated influenza vaccine. Using its own MiXCR run on the RT-PCR reads, TCRdb lists one record per CDR3 protein. The sample consists of 610,000 or so distinct CDR3 sequences, around 15% of them appearing once. Sequenced here: PBMCs from blood, sampled about 12 days after vaccination. Receptors originate from a man aged 50-59 years who received an inactivated influenza vaccine.

V is TRBV7-8 and J is TRBJ2-2; no reliable D call. Trimming stripped 5 bases from V and 5 bases from J, with 15 bases between. CDR1 is SGHVS and CDR2 is FQNEAQ in the germline V gene. This CDR3 is built from 15 residues. The CDR3 sequence is CASSPLRLQTGELFF. CDR3 nucleotides: TGTGCCAGCAGCCCTCTTAGACTTCAAACCGGGGAGCTGTTTTTT.

The gene calls are TRBV4-1 and TRBJ1-1; D is possibly TRBD1 (5 bases). V gave up 0 bases and J gave up 5 bases, with 13 bases separating them. This CDR3 region has 15 residues. Germline assignment: CDR1 MGHRA and CDR2 YSYEKL. The DNA for the CDR3 is TGCGCCAGCAGCCAAGATGTGGGGGAAAGTACTGAAGCTTTCTTT. It encodes CASSQDVGESTEAFF.

The CDR3 coding sequence is TGTGCCAGCAGTTTCAGCGGGAGGGGCAATGAGCAGTTCTTC. Its translation: CASSFSGRGNEQFF. The chain combines TRBV6-5 with TRBJ2-1; 10 bases align to TRBD2. This CDR3 region has 14 residues. Germline V lookup: CDR1 MNHEY, CDR2 SVGAGI. Trimming removed 4 bases from V and 6 bases from J; junction bases left unmatched: 3.

The CDR3 here is CSAKNPPSPNEQFF. The CDR3 DNA follows: TGCAGTGCTAAGAATCCCCCCTCTCCGAATGAGCAGTTCTTC. The chain couples TRBV20-1 to TRBJ2-1; D not resolved. This CDR3 region has 14 residues. V was cut by 4 bases and J by 7 bases, with 17 bases left in between. Germline V CDR1 and CDR2: DFQATT, SNEGSKA (reference sequence).

The rearrangement links TRBV5-1 to TRBJ1-2; tentative D call: TRBD1 (5 bases). V dropped 2 bases and J dropped 6 bases, with 11 bases sitting between them. CDR1 is SGHRS and CDR2 is YFSETQ in the germline V gene. This CDR3 has 13 amino acids. CDR3 sequence reads: CASSLRGIDGYTF. DNA for the CDR3: TGCGCCAGCAGCTTAAGGGGAATAGATGGCTACACCTTC.

This chain connects TRBV28 to TRBJ1-1, with D hard to call. The germline V gene encodes CDR1 MDHEN and CDR2 SYDVKM. The CDR3 totals 16 residues. V was shortened by 2 bases and J by 2 bases, with 15 bases between the two germline ends. The CDR3 DNA follows: TGTGCCAGCAGTTTACTAGGGAGCGCGGGAAACACTGAAGCTTTCTTT. This gives the protein CASSLLGSAGNTEAFF.

This clonotype came up once. J is TRBJ2-7 and V is TRBV20-1; D may be TRBD1 (6 bases). With 4 bases removed from V and 3 bases from J, the gap between germline ends came to 19 bases. The CDR3 contains 15 residues. The germline V gene encodes CDR1 DFQATT and CDR2 SNEGSKA (reference sequence). The CDR3 DNA is TGCAGTGCTACCCCACCACAGGGCGCCCACTACGAGCAGTACTTC. Translated, it gives CSATPPQGAHYEQYF.

V gene TRBV7-2 combines with J gene TRBJ2-7; 8 nucleotides match TRBD2. J lost 6 bases, V lost 3 bases, and 16 bases had no gene match. CDR3 length: 17 residues. Germline lookup yields CDR1 SGHTA and CDR2 FQGNSA. The CDR3 nucleotides read TGTGCCAGCAGCTTGAAATCTGGGCGGGGGGCGTTAGGCGAGCAGTACTTC. It yields the protein CASSLKSGRGALGEQYF.

There are a few counts of this clonotype. This chain joins TRBV14 and TRBJ2-3, with 9 nucleotides matching TRBD2. The CDR3 sequence is 18 residues long. The germline V gene has CDR1 SGHDN and CDR2 FVKESK. V was pared by 4 bases and J by 0 bases, with 11 bases of the junction left unmatched. DNA of the CDR3: TGTGCCAGCAGCCTACTTAGGACTAGCGTGATGAGCACAGATACGCAGTATTTT. Protein sequence: CASSLLRTSVMSTDTQYF. Full variable domain (missing parts from reference TRBV14 and TRBJ2-3): EAGVTQFPSHSVIEKGQTVTLRCDPISGHDNLYWYRRVMGKEIKFLLHFVKESKQDESGMPNNRFLAERTGGTYSTLKVQPAELEDSGVYFCASSLLRTSVMSTDTQYFGPGTRLTVL.

The rearrangement uses TRBV12-3 or TRBV12-4 and TRBJ2-7; D possibly corresponds to TRBD1 (5 bases). The CDR3 length is 15 residues. V gave up 5 bases and J gave up 0 bases, with 14 bases separating them. The CDR3 region is CASSAPGPSSYEQYF. The CDR3 nucleotides are TGTGCCAGCAGTGCCCCAGGGCCCTCCTCCTACGAGCAGTACTTC.

This clonotype has ten or more counts. The CDR3, as DNA: TGTGCCAGCAGCCAAGAAATCTCAGGGAGCTCCTACAATGAGCAGTTCTTC. This gives the protein CASSQEISGSSYNEQFF. The chain has TRBV4-2 and TRBJ2-1; D assignment may be TRBD1 or TRBD2 (5 bases each). Germline CDR1 LGHNA, CDR2 YNFKEQ. CDR3 length equals 17 residues. V gave up 0 bases and J gave up 0 bases, with 12 bases separating them.

This clonotype appeared once. The CDR3 spells CASSGLTTIFEDTDTQYF. The CDR3 DNA follows: TGTGCCAGCAGTGGACTAACGACCATTTTCGAGGACACAGATACGCAGTATTTT. The chain has TRBV28 and TRBJ2-3, with D perhaps TRBD2 (6 bases). The V gene lost 5 bases and the J gene lost 2 bases, with 23 bases spanning the gap. The CDR3 extends over 18 amino acids. Per the germline V gene, CDR1 is MDHEN and CDR2 is SYDVKM.

The J gene is TRBJ2-5, the V gene TRBV13, with D perhaps being TRBD1 or TRBD2 (5 bases each). The CDR3 has 15 amino acids. CDR1 and CDR2 (germline): PRHDT, FYEKMQ (reference sequence). The V end lost 5 bases, the J end lost 5 bases, and 18 bases lay between the germline ends. CDR3 nucleotide sequence: TGTGCCAGCAGCGTCTCAGGGACGGGGCCGGAGACCCAGTACTTC. Encoded protein: CASSVSGTGPETQYF.

The chain is built from TRBV10-3 and TRBJ1-2; tentatively, D is TRBD1 (5 bases). Per germline, CDR1 ENHRY and CDR2 SYGVKD. The CDR3 loop spans 15 amino acids. V lost 10 bases and J 7 bases, leaving 25 bases between the germline ends. In nucleotides, the CDR3 is TGTGCCACACCCAAGGTCACCGCAGGGAGAGGTGGCTACACCTTC. It translates to CATPKVTAGRGGYTF.

The rearrangement uses TRBV5-1 and TRBJ2-2, with 8 bases identical to TRBD1. V was pared by 4 bases and J by 3 bases, with 8 bases of the junction left unmatched. The CDR3 extends over 16 amino acids. Germline loops: CDR1 SGHRS, CDR2 YFSETQ. The CDR3 loop is CASSAGGQGYTGELFF. CDR3 coding DNA: TGCGCCAGCAGCGCCGGCGGACAGGGATACACCGGGGAGCTGTTTTTT. The whole variable domain, remainder taken from reference TRBV5-1 and TRBJ2-2, is KAGVTQTPRYLIKTRGQQVTLSCSPISGHRSVSWYQQTPGQGLQFLFEYFSETQRNKGNFPGRFSGRQFSNSRSEMNVSTLELGDSALYLCASSAGGQGYTGELFFGEGSRLTVL.

This clonotype has a count of ten or more. V and J are TRBV6-2 or TRBV6-3 and TRBJ2-1; 13 bases are a match to TRBD2. This CDR3 has 15 residues. Germline values: CDR1 MNHEY, CDR2 SVGEGT. The trim removed 6 bases at V and 7 bases at J, leaving 6 bases unmatched. The CDR3 sequence: CASSPTSGRANEQFF. The CDR3 bases are TGTGCCAGCAGCCCCACTAGCGGGAGGGCGAATGAGCAGTTCTTC.

The chain couples TRBV7-9 to TRBJ2-5; 8 bases fit TRBD2. The J segment lost 4 bases and the V segment lost 0 bases, leaving 7 bases of the junction unmatched. CDR1 and CDR2 (germline): SEHNR, FQNEAQ (reference sequence). The CDR3 extends over 16 amino acids. The CDR3 DNA is TGTGCCAGCAGCTTAGCGGGTCGGGGGGGCGGAGAGACCCAGTACTTC. Its translation: CASSLAGRGGGETQYF.

This clonotype was detected a few times. The V and J genes are TRBV18 and TRBJ2-3; 11 positions match TRBD2. In germline, CDR1 is KGHSH, CDR2 LQKENI. The CDR3 is 16 residues long. Trimming at V came to 3 bases and at J to 4 bases, leaving 6 bases not matched to a gene. This chain's CDR3 is CASSPNSGRAPDTQYF. CDR3 DNA: TGTGCCAGCTCACCGAATAGCGGGAGGGCCCCAGATACGCAGTATTTT.

The sample holds many counts of this clonotype. V is TRBV14 and J is TRBJ2-5; D unresolved. V was trimmed by 5 bases and J by 1 base, leaving 14 bases between them. The CDR3 has 15 amino acids. CDR1 SGHDN and CDR2 FVKESK come from the germline V gene. The CDR3 DNA reads as TGTGCCAGCAGCAATCCTGGGTCCACCCAAGAGACCCAGTACTTC. Protein sequence: CASSNPGSTQETQYF.

The genes are TRBV20-1 and TRBJ2-5; 8 bases align to TRBD1. CDR1 DFQATT and CDR2 SNEGSKA come from the germline V gene (reference sequence). Trimming cost V 1 base and J 2 bases; bases outside gene matches: 0. This CDR3 has 13 amino acids. CDR3 DNA sequence: TGCAGTGCTAGAGGACAGGGGCAAGAGACCCAGTACTTC. Translating it yields CSARGQGQETQYF.